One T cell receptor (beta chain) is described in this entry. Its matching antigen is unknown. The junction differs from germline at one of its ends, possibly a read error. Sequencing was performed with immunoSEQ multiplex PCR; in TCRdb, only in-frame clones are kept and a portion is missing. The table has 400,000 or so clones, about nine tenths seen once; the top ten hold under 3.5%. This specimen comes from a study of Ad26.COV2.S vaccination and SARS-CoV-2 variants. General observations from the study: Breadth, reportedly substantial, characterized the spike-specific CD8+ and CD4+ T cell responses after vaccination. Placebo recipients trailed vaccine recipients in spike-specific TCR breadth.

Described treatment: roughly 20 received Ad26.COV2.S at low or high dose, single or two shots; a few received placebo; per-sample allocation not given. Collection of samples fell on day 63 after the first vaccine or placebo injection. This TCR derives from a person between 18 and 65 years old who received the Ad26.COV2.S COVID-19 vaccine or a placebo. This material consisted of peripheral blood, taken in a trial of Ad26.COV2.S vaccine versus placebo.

The CDR3 loop reads CASSIAQGVFSLHF. In DNA, the CDR3 is TGTGCCAGTAGCATAGCACAGGGGGTTTTTTCCCTCCACTTT. V and J are TRBV19 and TRBJ1-6, with 8 bases identical to TRBD1. Germline V gene lookup returns CDR1 LNHDA and CDR2 SQIVND (reference sequence). This CDR3 has 14 residues.